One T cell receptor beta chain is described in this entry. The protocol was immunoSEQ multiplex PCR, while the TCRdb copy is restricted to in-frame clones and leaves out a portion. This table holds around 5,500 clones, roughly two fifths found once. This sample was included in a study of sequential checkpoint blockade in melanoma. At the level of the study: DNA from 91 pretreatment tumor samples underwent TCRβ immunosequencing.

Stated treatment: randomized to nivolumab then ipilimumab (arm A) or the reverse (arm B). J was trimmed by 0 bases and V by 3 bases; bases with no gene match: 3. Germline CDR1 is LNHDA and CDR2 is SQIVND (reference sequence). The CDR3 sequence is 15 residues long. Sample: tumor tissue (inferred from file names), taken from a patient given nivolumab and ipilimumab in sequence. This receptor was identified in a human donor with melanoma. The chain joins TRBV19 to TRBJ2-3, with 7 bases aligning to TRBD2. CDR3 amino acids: CASSINSGSTDTQYF. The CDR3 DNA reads TGTGCCAGTAGTATTAATAGCGGGAGCACAGATACGCAGTATTTT.